The entry below gives a single T cell receptor beta chain sequence along with its context. This clone occurred many times. What this receptor recognizes is not known. Per-base quality was not reported, and no clone a single base away is much larger than it. This sample was taken from a study of metastatic and nonmetastatic thyroid tumors (TCRdb year 2020). Regarding the study in general: Repertoires from peripheral blood and from tumor or nodule tissue samples of malignant and benign thyroid patients were compared.

The library was made by PCR. These reads were obtained on an Illumina HiSeq 4000. The TCR beta-chain CDR3 region of each patient was profiled by high-throughput sequencing. The original methods were these. The researchers built a classifier to tell apart papillary thyroid cancer patients with distant metastasis, based on CDR3 differences among clinicopathological groups. The Shannon index was used to measure repertoire diversity, and the Morisita-Horn index was used to measure how similar tumor and blood repertoires were. The public sequencing data were trimmed at Q25 with fastp and processed into clonotypes with MiXCR by TCRdb, which kept only in-frame beta chains. TCRdb's processing, not the authors', yielded these V and J calls. The sample includes 30,000 to 35,000 clones, with roughly 20% observed a single time. The top ten constitute about 3% of the sample. General conclusions and limits of the study: In both blood and tumor samples, TCR beta diversity was reported to be significantly higher in malignant tumors than in benign nodules.

No patient had received any treatment before thyroid surgery. Using T-cell receptor beta sequencing, the study looked back at clinical samples from patients collected from about 2011 to 2018. V is cut by 2 bases and J by 8 bases, and the space between the germline ends is 22 bases. From the germline V gene (reference sequence), CDR1 is MNHNY and CDR2 is SVGAGI. Counted from cysteine to phenylalanine, this CDR3 has 17 amino acids. Only the CDR3 DNA is retained, 51 bases long and in frame from the first base. Sequencing was performed on tumor tissue. The receptor chain draws on TRBV6-6 and TRBJ2-4, with the D assignment possibly TRBD1 or TRBD2, given 5 matching bases for each. This clonotype originated in a male donor with papillary thyroid cancer or a benign thyroid nodule (not recorded which). Some clones in this sample may be carry-over from other donors' samples. The CDR3 region has the sequence CASSYGAGDSWVDIQYF. The bases read TGTGCCAGCAGTTACGGGGCGGGTGATTCATGGGTGGACATTCAGTACTTC.